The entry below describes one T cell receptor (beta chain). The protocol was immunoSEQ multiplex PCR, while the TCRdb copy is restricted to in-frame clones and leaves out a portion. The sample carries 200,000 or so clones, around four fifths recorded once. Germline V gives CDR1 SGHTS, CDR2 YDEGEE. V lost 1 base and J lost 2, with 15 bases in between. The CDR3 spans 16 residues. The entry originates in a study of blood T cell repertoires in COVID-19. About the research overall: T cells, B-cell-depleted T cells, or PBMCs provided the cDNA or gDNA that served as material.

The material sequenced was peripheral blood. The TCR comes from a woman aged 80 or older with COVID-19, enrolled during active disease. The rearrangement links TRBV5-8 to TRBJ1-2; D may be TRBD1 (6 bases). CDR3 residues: CASSLLGGAENYGYTF. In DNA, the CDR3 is TGTGCCAGCAGCTTGCTAGGGGGGGCCGAGAACTATGGCTACACCTTC.